Each of the 9 T cell receptor beta chains below was sequenced from the same sample in a study of blood T cell repertoires in COVID-19. Repertoires were generated with immunoSEQ multiplex PCR, while TCRdb's copy carries only in-frame clones and drops some. The sample contains about 120,000 clones, 75% to 90% of which appear only once. The sample was peripheral blood. Receptor source: a man between 65 and 79 years old with active or convalescent COVID-19.

The chain uses TRBV11-2 and TRBJ2-3, with D perhaps matching TRBD1 (6 bases). Germline-derived CDR1 and CDR2 are SGHAT and FQNNGV. This CDR3 contains 14 residues. Trimming removed 4 bases at V and 3 bases at J, with 11 bases between. CDR3 in amino acids: CASSSGQTTDTQYF. The CDR3 bases are TGTGCCAGCAGCTCCGGACAGACAACAGATACGCAGTATTTT.

The V call is TRBV28, the J call TRBJ2-1; TRBD1 agrees at 9 bases. V lost 2 bases, J lost 4 bases, and 9 bases stayed unmatched. This CDR3 comprises 17 residues. CDR1 is MDHEN, CDR2 SYDVKM, per germline. CDR3 DNA: TGTGCCAGCAGTTTAAGGTTCGGGACAGGGTTTTACAATGAGCAGTTCTTC. Residues: CASSLRFGTGFYNEQFF. The whole variable domain, remainder taken from reference TRBV28 and TRBJ2-1, is DVKVTQSSRYLVKRTGEKVFLECVQDMDHENMFWYRQDPGLGLRLIYFSYDVKMKEKGDIPEGYSVSREKKERFSLILESASTNQTSMYLCASSLRFGTGFYNEQFFGPGTRLTVL.

The chain's CDR3 is CASSLAGRLEQYF. The CDR3 nucleotides are TGTGCCAGCAGCTTGGCAGGTCGCCTCGAGCAGTACTTC. The chain has TRBV5-4 and TRBJ2-7, with D uncertain. With 0 bases removed from V and 6 bases from J, the gap between germline ends came to 10 bases. Germline loops: CDR1 SGHNT, CDR2 YYREEE (reference sequence). The CDR3 spans 13 residues.

The DNA for the CDR3 is TGCGCCAGCAGCTTGGCTACAGGGGTCGGGACGATGAACACTGAAGCTTTCTTT. Translating it yields CASSLATGVGTMNTEAFF. V usage is TRBV5-1 and J usage is TRBJ1-1; TRBD1 aligns across 7 bases. The CDR3 length is 18 residues. V lost 0 bases, J lost 0 bases, and 11 bases stayed unmatched. CDR1 and CDR2 from the germline V gene are SGHRS and YFSETQ.

The chain has TRBV5-5 and TRBJ1-2; D perhaps matches TRBD1 (6 bases). V lost 5 bases to trimming and J lost 7 bases, with 18 bases between them. The CDR3 has 14 amino acids. The germline V gene has CDR1 SGHKS and CDR2 YYEKEE (reference sequence). Here the CDR3 reads CASRRDIPSGGYTF. CDR3 coding DNA: TGTGCCAGCAGGAGGGACATCCCCTCAGGTGGCTACACCTTC.

V and J are TRBV27 and TRBJ2-1, with TRBD2 identical over 10 bases. The length of the CDR3 is 18 residues. Trimming took 6 bases from V and 0 from J; bases not matched to a gene: 11. Germline CDR1 reads MNHEY; CDR2 reads SMNVEV (reference sequence). The DNA for the CDR3 is TGTGCCAGCAGCCTATCCCCTAGCGGGAGCTACTCCTACAATGAGCAGTTCTTC. Protein product: CASSLSPSGSYSYNEQFF.

J is TRBJ2-7 and V is TRBV3-1 (or the pseudogene TRBV3-2); weak D call: TRBD2 (5 bases). This CDR3 spans 15 amino acids. The V end lost 2 bases, the J end lost 2 bases, and 13 bases lay between the germline ends. CDR1 is LGHDT and CDR2 is YNNKEL in the germline V gene (reference sequence). This CDR3 is CASSQSSLAAYEQYF. CDR3 DNA sequence: TGTGCCAGCAGCCAATCAAGCCTAGCTGCCTACGAGCAGTACTTC.

The chain couples TRBV11-2 to TRBJ1-6; 8 bases line up with TRBD1. The V gene end was trimmed by 3 bases and the J gene end by 6 bases; junction bases not matched to a gene: 1. CDR3 size: 14 residues. In germline, CDR1 is SGHAT, CDR2 FQNNGV. This chain's CDR3 is CASSFDRGNSPLHF. The CDR3 coding sequence is TGTGCCAGCAGCTTCGACAGGGGTAATTCACCCCTCCACTTT.

This chain links TRBV2 with TRBJ2-1; 8 nucleotides match TRBD1. Germline V gives CDR1 SNHLY, CDR2 FYNNEI. The ends lost 5 bases at V and 4 bases at J; junction bases unmatched: 7. The CDR3 length is 15 residues. CDR3 nucleotide sequence: TGTGCCAGCAGTCCACTGGGACAGGTGTACAATGAGCAGTTCTTC. Translation: CASSPLGQVYNEQFF.